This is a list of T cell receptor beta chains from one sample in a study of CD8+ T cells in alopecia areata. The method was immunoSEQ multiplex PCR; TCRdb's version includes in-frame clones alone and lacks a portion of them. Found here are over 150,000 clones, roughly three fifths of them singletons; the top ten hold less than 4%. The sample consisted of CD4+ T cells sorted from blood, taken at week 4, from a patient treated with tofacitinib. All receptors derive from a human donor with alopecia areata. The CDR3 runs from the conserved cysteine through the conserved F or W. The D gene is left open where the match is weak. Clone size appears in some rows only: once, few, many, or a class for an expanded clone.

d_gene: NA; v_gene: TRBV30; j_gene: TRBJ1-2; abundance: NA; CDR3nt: TGTGCCTGGAGTGTCCCTAACTATGGCTACACCTTC; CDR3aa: CAWSVPNYGYTF
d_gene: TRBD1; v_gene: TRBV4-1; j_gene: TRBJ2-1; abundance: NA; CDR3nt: TGCGCCAGCGGACAGGCCCGAGACAATGAGCAGTTCTTC; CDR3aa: CASGQARDNEQFF
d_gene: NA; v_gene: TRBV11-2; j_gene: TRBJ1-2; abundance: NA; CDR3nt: TGTGCCGGGGCCCCAGGAGACCGAGATGGCTACACCTTC; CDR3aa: CAGAPGDRDGYTF
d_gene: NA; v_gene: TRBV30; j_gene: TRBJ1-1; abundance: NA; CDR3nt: TGTGCCTGGAGTCACAGATCGAACACTGAAGCTTTCTTT; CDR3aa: CAWSHRSNTEAFF
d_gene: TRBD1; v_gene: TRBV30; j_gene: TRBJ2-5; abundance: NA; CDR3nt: TGTGCCTGGAGTGTAAGGAAAGGGGGCGGGGAGACCCAGTACTTC; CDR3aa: CAWSVRKGGGETQYF
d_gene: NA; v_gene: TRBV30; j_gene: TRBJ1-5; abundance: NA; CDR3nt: TGTGCCTGGAGTGGCGACTCCCCCACATATTCTTATCAGCCCCAGCATTTT; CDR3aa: CAWSGDSPTYSYQPQHF
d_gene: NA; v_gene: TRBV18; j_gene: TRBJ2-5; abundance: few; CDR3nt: TGTGCCAGCTCAAGGACCCCGGCACAAGAGACCCAGTACTTC; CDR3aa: CASSRTPAQETQYF
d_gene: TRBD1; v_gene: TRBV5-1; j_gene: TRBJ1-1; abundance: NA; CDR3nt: TGCGCCAGCAGCCCGGTAGGACAGGGCGGCACTGAAGCTTTCTTT; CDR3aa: CASSPVGQGGTEAFF
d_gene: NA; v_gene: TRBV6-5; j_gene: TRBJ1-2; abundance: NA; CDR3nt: TGTGCCAGCCATCGGGGGGCGGCCTATGGCTACACCTTC; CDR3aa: CASHRGAAYGYTF
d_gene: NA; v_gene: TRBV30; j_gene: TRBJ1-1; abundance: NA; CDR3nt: TGTGCCTGGAGTCGCACAGCGAACACTGAAGCTTTCTTT; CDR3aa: CAWSRTANTEAFF
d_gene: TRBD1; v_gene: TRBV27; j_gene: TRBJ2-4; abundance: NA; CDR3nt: TGTGCCAGCAGTTCGGGACAGGGGCCGTCAAACATTCAGTACTTC; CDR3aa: CASSSGQGPSNIQYF
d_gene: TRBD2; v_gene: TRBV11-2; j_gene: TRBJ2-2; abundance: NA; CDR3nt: TGTGCCAGCAGCTTTAGCGGGTACACCGGGGAGCTGTTTTTT; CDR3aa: CASSFSGYTGELFF
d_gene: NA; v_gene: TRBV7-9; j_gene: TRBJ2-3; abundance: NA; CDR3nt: TGTGCCAGCAGCTTAGCGTTGCGGACGGGGGGCACAGATACGCAGTATTTT; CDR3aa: CASSLALRTGGTDTQYF
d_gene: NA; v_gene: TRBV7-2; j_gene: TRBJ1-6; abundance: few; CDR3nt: TGTGCCAGCAGCTTAGGGGGCGACGGGTCACCCCTCCACTTT; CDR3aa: CASSLGGDGSPLHF